One sample yielded the 22 T cell receptor beta chains listed below, sequenced in a study of cytomegalovirus exposure and HLA in healthy donors. PCR used 60 Vbeta primers and 13 Jbeta primers. Profiling relied on immunoSEQ multiplex PCR, and the TCRdb table lists in-frame clones only, not all of them. The sample has some 150,000 clones; approximately 86% are singletons. Sequencing input: PBMCs. These TCRs come from a male donor in good health and CMV-seronegative.

This clone was counted between two and nine times. The V gene is TRBV2, the J gene TRBJ2-1; D is perhaps TRBD2 (6 bases). Trimming stripped 3 bases from V and 0 bases from J, with 9 bases between. Germline CDR1 and CDR2: SNHLY and FYNNEI. CDR3 length: 15 amino acids. CDR3: CASSDWRGSYNEQFF. CDR3 DNA sequence: TGTGCCAGCAGTGATTGGAGGGGCTCCTACAATGAGCAGTTCTTC.

The rearrangement links TRBV19 to TRBJ1-3, with 9 nucleotides matching TRBD1. J lost 2 bases, V lost 2 bases, and 4 bases had no gene match. CDR3 length equals 16 residues. Germline V gene lookup returns CDR1 LNHDA and CDR2 SQIVND (reference sequence). The CDR3 nucleotides are TGTGCCAGTAGTATATGGAACAGGGGGCCTGGAAACACCATATATTTT. It specifies CASSIWNRGPGNTIYF. Full variable domain (missing parts from reference TRBV19 and TRBJ1-3): DGGITQSPKYLFRKEGQNVTLSCEQNLNHDAMYWYRQDPGQGLRLIYYSQIVNDFQKGDIAEGYSVSREKKESFPLTVTSAQKNPTAFYLCASSIWNRGPGNTIYFGEGSWLTVV.

The J gene is TRBJ2-3, the V gene TRBV5-1; D perhaps matches TRBD2 (5 bases). The CDR3 runs to 14 residues. CDR1 is SGHRS, CDR2 YFSETQ, per germline. V lost 4 bases, J lost 3 bases, and 12 bases lay in between. The CDR3 coding sequence is TGCGCCAGCAGCGGCCGGGCGGGTACAGATACGCAGTATTTT. Translating gives CASSGRAGTDTQYF.

J is TRBJ2-4 and V is TRBV5-1, with D possibly matching TRBD2 (6 bases). Per the germline V gene, CDR1 is SGHRS and CDR2 is YFSETQ. The CDR3 totals 19 residues. The ends were cut back, 0 bases at V and 3 bases at J, with 22 bases in the middle. In DNA, the CDR3 is TGCGCCAGCAGCTTGGTCCCGGGACTGCCGGGCCTAAGCAAAAACATTCAGTACTTC. Amino acids: CASSLVPGLPGLSKNIQYF.

This clone was picked up a small number of times. The chain links TRBV13 to TRBJ1-6, with 8 bases that match TRBD1. CDR3 length: 19 residues. Looked up from germline, CDR1 is PRHDT and CDR2 is FYEKMQ (reference sequence). After removal of 0 bases from V and 8 bases from J, the junction contained 15 bases not matched to a gene. For the CDR3, the DNA is TGTGCCAGCAGCTTAGGTGGACAGGGTAACGATAAGGTCGATTCACCCCTCCACTTT. It specifies CASSLGGQGNDKVDSPLHF.

The genes are TRBV7-6 and TRBJ2-3; possible D gene TRBD2, 6 bases. Germline values: CDR1 SGHVS, CDR2 FNYEAQ. The V end was cut by 7 bases, the J end by 0 bases, with 11 bases between. The CDR3 has 14 amino acids. The CDR3 is CASTLGLSTDTQYF. The CDR3, as DNA: TGTGCCAGCACCTTGGGACTCAGCACAGATACGCAGTATTTT.

This clone was picked up one time. The chain has TRBV28 and TRBJ1-2; D not resolved. Trimming removed 5 bases from V and 4 bases from J, with 17 bases in between. CDR1 MDHEN and CDR2 SYDVKM come from the germline V gene. The CDR3 runs 15 residues. The CDR3 DNA is TGTGCCAGCAGTCTCTCTCGCGGCTTTGGCTATGGCTACACCTTC. Its protein product is CASSLSRGFGYGYTF.

The rearrangement joins TRBV5-1 to TRBJ1-2; 12 bases match TRBD1. The CDR3 extends over 14 amino acids. V was clipped by 4 bases and J by 7 bases; unmatched bases: 5. Germline lookup yields CDR1 SGHRS and CDR2 YFSETQ. This CDR3 reads CASSRDRGPGGYTF. The CDR3 nucleotides read TGCGCCAGCAGCCGGGACAGGGGGCCGGGTGGCTACACCTTC.

This clone appeared a few times. This CDR3 reads CASSTTSGLIYEQYF. CDR3 DNA: TGCGCCAGCAGCACTACTAGCGGGCTAATCTACGAGCAGTACTTC. The chain has TRBV4-3 and TRBJ2-7, with TRBD2 identical over 9 bases. CDR1 is LGHNA and CDR2 is YSLEER in the germline V gene. The CDR3 has 15 residues. V lost 5 bases, J lost 3 bases, and 8 bases stayed unmatched.

In its sample, this clone was seen a few times. The V call is TRBV20-1, the J call TRBJ2-5; maybe TRBD1 (7 bases). The V end lost 6 bases, the J end lost 4 bases, and 9 bases lay between the germline ends. CDR1 is DFQATT and CDR2 is SNEGSKA in the germline V gene (reference sequence). The CDR3 runs to 11 residues. The chain's CDR3 is CSAQGGETQYF. The CDR3 bases are TGCAGTGCCCAGGGGGGAGAGACCCAGTACTTC.

This clone was counted a single time. This sequence joins TRBV7-9 and TRBJ1-5; D not resolved. The CDR3 runs 13 residues. The germline V gene encodes CDR1 SEHNR and CDR2 FQNEAQ (reference sequence). Trimming shortened V by 2 bases and J by 4 bases, and 6 bases separated the two germline ends. Written as DNA, the CDR3 is TGTGCCAGCAGCTTACAGAATAATCAGCCCCAGCATTTT. Protein sequence: CASSLQNNQPQHF.

The chain recombines TRBV19 with TRBJ2-7; 9 bases are shared with TRBD1. CDR3 length equals 17 residues. Germline CDR1 is LNHDA and CDR2 is SQIVND (reference sequence). V lost 6 bases, J lost 1 base, and 13 bases stayed unmatched. CDR3: CASSLQGAALLSYEQYF. CDR3 coding DNA: TGTGCCAGTAGCCTACAGGGGGCGGCTCTCCTTTCCTACGAGCAGTACTTC.

The sample holds one count of this clone. The rearrangement joins TRBV5-1 to TRBJ2-3, with TRBD1 identical over 9 bases. Germline-derived CDR1 and CDR2 are SGHRS and YFSETQ. The CDR3 covers 14 residues. The trim removed 3 bases at V and 4 bases at J, leaving 3 bases unmatched. The CDR3 spells CASSWDRAADTQYF. CDR3 sequence (DNA): TGCGCCAGCAGCTGGGACAGGGCTGCAGATACGCAGTATTTT.

Note on this clone: This specimen includes other DNA sequences encoding the same CDR3. The chain uses TRBV7-9 and TRBJ2-5; D is uncertain. The CDR3 covers 10 residues. In germline, CDR1 is SEHNR, CDR2 FQNEAQ (reference sequence). V lost 5 bases and J 5 bases, leaving 3 bases between the germline ends. This chain's CDR3 is CASSRETQYF. The DNA of the CDR3 is TGTGCCAGCAGCCGGGAGACCCAGTACTTC.

The rearrangement joins TRBV9 to TRBJ2-7; 7 positions match TRBD1. Germline assignment: CDR1 SGDLS and CDR2 YYNGEE. Germline trimming cut 3 bases from V and 4 bases from J; bases unmatched to any gene: 10. The CDR3 has 15 amino acids. CDR3 bases: TGTGCCAGCAGCGGATACCCGGGACAGTCTTACGAGCAGTACTTC. Translation gives CASSGYPGQSYEQYF. The complete variable domain, with remaining parts taken from reference TRBV9 and TRBJ2-7, reads DSGVTQTPKHLITATGQRVTLRCSPRSGDLSVYWYQQSLDQGLQFLIQYYNGEERAKGNILERFSAQQFPDLHSELNLSSLELGDSALYFCASSGYPGQSYEQYFGPGTRLTVT.

V is TRBV5-1 and J is TRBJ2-5; D perhaps matches TRBD2 (5 bases). The CDR3 contains 15 residues. Trimming stripped 0 bases from V and 2 bases from J, with 11 bases between. Germline V lookup: CDR1 SGHRS, CDR2 YFSETQ. This CDR3 is CASSLEPGIQETQYF. In nucleotides, the CDR3 is TGCGCCAGCAGCTTGGAGCCCGGGATTCAAGAGACCCAGTACTTC.

The V gene is TRBV2, the J gene TRBJ2-3, with TRBD2 identical over 9 bases. CDR1 is SNHLY and CDR2 is FYNNEI in the germline V gene. The CDR3 has 15 residues. J lost 3 bases, V lost 7 bases, and 8 bases had no gene match. CDR3 in DNA: TGTGCCAGCAATTCGGGACTAGCCGAGACAGATACGCAGTATTTT. Its protein product is CASNSGLAETDTQYF.

The rearrangement links TRBV28 to TRBJ2-5; TRBD2 matches at 11 bases. The CDR3 is made up of 14 amino acids. Per germline, CDR1 MDHEN and CDR2 SYDVKM. The V and J ends lost 4 bases and 4 bases, in that order; junction bases with no gene match: 2. The CDR3 bases are TGTGCCAGCAGTTCTGGACTAGCGGGAGAGACCCAGTACTTC. This translates into CASSSGLAGETQYF.

This clone was seen just once. The junction differs from germline at one of its ends, possibly a read error. This chain uses TRBV29-1 with TRBJ2-6; 7 bases match TRBD2. Germline V gives CDR1 SQVTM, CDR2 ANQGSEA. The CDR3 totals 16 residues. The CDR3 region has the DNA TGCAGCGTTGGGGGGGGAGGTTCCTCTGGGGCCAACATCCTGACTTTC. Translated: CSVGGGGSSGANILTF.

This sequence joins TRBV7-7 and TRBJ2-5; D possibly corresponds to TRBD1 (6 bases). The CDR3 loop spans 15 amino acids. Trimming pared 4 bases from V and 5 bases from J, leaving 17 bases between. Germline-derived CDR1 and CDR2 are SSHAT and FNYEAQ (reference sequence). CDR3 DNA: TGTGCCAGCAGCTCTGGGGGCGCAGCTCAGGAGACCCAGTACTTC. Its protein is CASSSGGAAQETQYF.

The genes are TRBV6-1 and TRBJ1-6; D perhaps matches TRBD1 (5 bases). In germline, CDR1 is MNHNS, CDR2 SASEGT. CDR3 length: 14 residues. V lost 0 bases to trimming and J lost 11 bases, with 11 bases between them. The CDR3 DNA follows: TGTGCCAGCAGTGAAGCGGGCCTAGGGGCACCCCTCCACTTT. Protein product: CASSEAGLGAPLHF.

This chain uses TRBV7-8 with TRBJ2-7; tentatively, D is TRBD1 (6 bases). The length of the CDR3 is 16 residues. V lost 3 bases and J 0 bases, leaving 15 bases between the germline ends. The V gene's germline CDR1 is SGHVS and CDR2 FQNEAQ. As DNA, the CDR3 is TGTGCCAGCAGCTTTCTGAGACAGGCCCTCTCCTACGAGCAGTACTTC. This sequence encodes CASSFLRQALSYEQYF.